Shown below are 22 T cell receptor beta chains from a single sample sequenced in a study of OX40 agonist ivuxolimab in advanced cancers. This table comes from immunoSEQ multiplex PCR, and its TCRdb copy is limited to in-frame clones, with some not included. The sample yields tens of thousands of clones, around 83% seen once. The sample here was CD4+ or CD8+ T cells sorted from blood, taken in a trial of the OX40 agonist ivuxolimab. Receptors were obtained from an adult with an advanced solid tumor such as melanoma, head and neck, liver or kidney cancer.

In nucleotides, the CDR3 is TGTGCCAGCAGCCCATCCGGGACAGAAGTGTATCAGCCCCAGCATTTT. Translation: CASSPSGTEVYQPQHF. This chain connects TRBV7-2 to TRBJ1-5; 7 nucleotides match TRBD1. This CDR3 has 16 amino acids. The junction had 12 bases not matched to a gene; V was cut back by 5 bases and J by 5 bases. Germline assignment: CDR1 SGHTA and CDR2 FQGNSA. The full variable domain, completed using reference TRBV7-2 and TRBJ1-5, is GAGVSQSPSNKVTEKGKDVELRCDPISGHTALYWYRQSLGQGLEFLIYFQGNSAPDKSGLPSDRFSAERTGGSVSTLTIQRTQQEDSAVYLCASSPSGTEVYQPQHFGDGTRLSIL.

The chain links TRBV5-4 to TRBJ2-7; D possibly corresponds to TRBD2 (5 bases). The germline CDR1 and CDR2 sequences are SGHNT and YYREEE (reference sequence). Between the trimmed V and J ends, which lost 4 bases and 2 bases, there was a span of 10 bases. The CDR3 sequence is 13 residues long. The CDR3 protein is CASSQDFTYEQYF. Written as DNA, the CDR3 is TGTGCCAGCAGCCAGGACTTCACCTACGAGCAGTACTTC.

The V call is TRBV18, the J call TRBJ2-5; a possible D gene is TRBD2 (6 bases). The germline V gene has CDR1 KGHSH and CDR2 LQKENI. This CDR3 spans 16 amino acids. Trimming took off 0 bases at V and 4 bases at J, with 15 bases between the two ends. The CDR3 DNA reads as TGTGCCAGCTCACCACCGGTGGAGGGTGACGTAGAGACCCAGTACTTC. It is translated as CASSPPVEGDVETQYF.

V usage is TRBV6-1 and J usage is TRBJ1-1, with TRBD1 matching 8 bases. CDR1 is MNHNS, CDR2 SASEGT, per germline. The CDR3 length is 14 residues. V shed 6 bases and J 2 bases; nucleotides not matched to a gene: 5. This chain's CDR3 is CASRWTGLNTEAFF. CDR3 coding DNA: TGTGCCAGCAGGTGGACAGGGCTCAACACTGAAGCTTTCTTT.

The V and J genes are TRBV7-9 and TRBJ1-1, with D possibly matching TRBD1 (6 bases). Looked up from germline, CDR1 is SEHNR and CDR2 is FQNEAQ (reference sequence). Trimming stripped 7 bases from V and 4 bases from J, with 16 bases between. The CDR3 is 14 amino acids. DNA of the CDR3: TGTGCCAGCACCCTCTCTGGGGGGCCCACTGAAGCTTTCTTT. Translation gives CASTLSGGPTEAFF. Full variable domain (missing parts from reference TRBV7-9 and TRBJ1-1): DTGVSQNPRHKITKRGQNVTFRCDPISEHNRLYWYRQTLGQGPEFLTYFQNEAQLEKSRLLSDRFSAERPKGSFSTLEIQRTEQGDSAMYLCASTLSGGPTEAFFGQGTRLTVV.

The V gene is TRBV11-1, the J gene TRBJ2-1; TRBD2 might be the D (5 bases). Trimming left V 3 bases short and J 1 base short, with 7 bases between. The length of the CDR3 is 14 residues. Germline assignment: CDR1 SGHAT and CDR2 FQDESV (reference sequence). The CDR3: CASSFSVSYNEQFF. CDR3 nucleotide sequence: TGTGCCAGCAGCTTTAGCGTATCCTACAATGAGCAGTTCTTC.

The V call is TRBV9, the J call TRBJ2-6, with D possibly TRBD2 on 5 matching bases. The CDR3 totals 19 residues. The V end lost 2 bases, the J end lost 0 bases, and 18 bases lay between the germline ends. CDR1 and CDR2 (germline): SGDLS, YYNGEE. In nucleotides, the CDR3 is TGTGCCAGCAGCGTCCTCGGCGGGTTCTCCGTCTCTGGGGCCAACGTCCTGACTTTC. Its translation is CASSVLGGFSVSGANVLTF.

The CDR3 spells CASSLASVGTGVYEQYF. The CDR3 DNA is TGCGCCAGCAGCTTGGCCAGTGTTGGGACAGGGGTCTACGAGCAGTACTTC. V is TRBV5-1 and J is TRBJ2-7; 10 bases map to TRBD1. From germline, CDR1 is SGHRS and CDR2 YFSETQ. This CDR3 is built from 17 residues. V dropped 0 bases and J dropped 3; count of bases not matched to a gene: 9.

This chain joins TRBV29-1 and TRBJ2-7, with a possible D match to TRBD2 (6 bases). V shed 8 bases and J shed 2 bases, with 19 bases lying between them. The CDR3 extends over 14 amino acids. Germline CDR1 reads SQVTM; CDR2 reads ANQGSEA. The CDR3 bases are TGCAGCACCAGGGCCGGGACGGGGGCCTACGAGCAGTACTTC. Protein product: CSTRAGTGAYEQYF.

This clone was detected a few times. The gene calls are TRBV6-5 and TRBJ2-1; TRBD1 matches at 8 bases. V was clipped by 5 bases and J by 4 bases; unmatched bases: 7. Looked up from germline, CDR1 is MNHEY and CDR2 is SVGAGI. The CDR3 extends over 15 amino acids. CDR3 in amino acids: CASSVRDRSYNEQFF. DNA of the CDR3: TGTGCCAGCAGTGTCCGGGACAGGTCTTACAATGAGCAGTTCTTC.

V and J are TRBV4-2 and TRBJ2-3; 9 bases fit TRBD2. The germline V gene encodes CDR1 LGHNA and CDR2 YNFKEQ. The CDR3 loop spans 16 amino acids. With V trimmed by 0 bases and J by 4 bases, 5 bases remained unmatched. The CDR3 sequence: CASSQDRWTSADTQYF. DNA of the CDR3: TGTGCCAGCAGCCAAGATCGGTGGACTAGCGCAGATACGCAGTATTTT.

This clone was detected a few times. The rearrangement links TRBV13 to TRBJ1-6; 9 bases are a match to TRBD1. Germline trimming cut 5 bases from V and 7 bases from J; bases unmatched to any gene: 6. The CDR3 extends over 15 amino acids. Germline loops: CDR1 PRHDT, CDR2 FYEKMQ (reference sequence). CDR3 in amino acids: CASSLGDRENSPLHF. Here the CDR3 DNA reads TGTGCCAGCAGCCTCGGGGACAGGGAGAATTCACCCCTCCACTTT.

The rearrangement uses TRBV6-1 and TRBJ1-5, with D unclear. Germline CDR1 is MNHNS and CDR2 is SASEGT. The CDR3 has 15 amino acids. V was trimmed by 6 bases and J by 3 bases, leaving 15 bases between them. CDR3 in amino acids: CASSARRPNNQPQHF. The CDR3 coding sequence is TGTGCCAGCAGCGCCCGGCGACCGAACAATCAGCCCCAGCATTTT.

The rearrangement joins TRBV2 to TRBJ2-1; D is undetermined. The CDR3 covers 11 residues. Trimming left V 6 bases short and J 9 bases short, with 9 bases between. Germline-derived CDR1 and CDR2 are SNHLY and FYNNEI. The CDR3 loop reads CASSPAREQFF. CDR3 nucleotide sequence: TGTGCCAGCAGCCCGGCCCGTGAGCAGTTCTTC.

The V call is TRBV5-1, the J call TRBJ1-1, with TRBD1 identical over 12 bases. With 4 bases clipped from V and 4 bases from J, the junction kept 17 bases outside the gene matches. CDR3 length: 19 amino acids. Looked up from germline, CDR1 is SGHRS and CDR2 is YFSETQ. The CDR3 bases are TGCGCCAGCAGCCCTGGGGGACAGGGGGCGCGGGTTTGGAGCACTGAAGCTTTCTTT. The encoded protein is CASSPGGQGARVWSTEAFF.

V and J are TRBV5-1 and TRBJ2-3; D may be TRBD1 (6 bases). There are 15 residues in the CDR3. The V and J ends lost 3 bases and 2 bases respectively, with 13 bases between them. From germline, CDR1 is SGHRS and CDR2 YFSETQ. In DNA form, the CDR3 reads TGCGCCAGCAGCTACCGGGACATAATCACAGATACGCAGTATTTT. The encoded protein is CASSYRDIITDTQYF.

This clone was counted between two and nine times. The V call is TRBV28, the J call TRBJ2-1; D uncertain. V lost 7 bases and J 4 bases, leaving 5 bases between the germline ends. Germline assignment: CDR1 MDHEN and CDR2 SYDVKM. This CDR3 is built from 11 residues. This CDR3 reads CASIQYNEQFF. CDR3 sequence (DNA): TGTGCCAGCATTCAATACAATGAGCAGTTCTTC.

The gene calls are TRBV18 and TRBJ2-2, with D possibly being TRBD1 or TRBD2 (5 bases each). V gave up 2 bases and J gave up 7 bases, with 17 bases separating them. The germline CDR1 and CDR2 sequences are KGHSH and LQKENI. The CDR3 is made up of 16 amino acids. DNA of the CDR3: TGTGCCAGCTCACCATCCCTGAGGGGCGGAGGCGGGGAGCTGTTTTTT. This gives the protein CASSPSLRGGGGELFF.

The V call is TRBV5-1, the J call TRBJ2-3; TRBD2 matches at 7 bases. This CDR3 is built from 19 residues. Germline CDR1 is SGHRS and CDR2 is YFSETQ. V was clipped by 4 bases and J by 7 bases; unmatched bases: 24. The CDR3 nucleotides are TGCGCCAGCAGCCGTTTACAGGTGGGGACTAAAGGGACCCTTAATACGCAGTATTTT. Protein product: CASSRLQVGTKGTLNTQYF. The whole variable domain, remainder taken from reference TRBV5-1 and TRBJ2-3, is KAGVTQTPRYLIKTRGQQVTLSCSPISGHRSVSWYQQTPGQGLQFLFEYFSETQRNKGNFPGRFSGRQFSNSRSEMNVSTLELGDSALYLCASSRLQVGTKGTLNTQYFGPGTRLTVL.

The chain carries TRBV2 and TRBJ2-2; 9 nucleotides align to TRBD1. The CDR3 covers 14 residues. V trimming: 8 bases; J trimming: 4 bases; junction bases outside the gene matches: 5. The germline V gene encodes CDR1 SNHLY and CDR2 FYNNEI. CDR3 DNA: TGTGCCAGCGGGGGACAGGGCTTCACCGGGGAGCTGTTTTTT. Translating it yields CASGGQGFTGELFF.

The chain joins TRBV4-2 to TRBJ2-5; 10 bases are a match to TRBD2. V dropped 4 bases and J dropped 5; count of bases not matched to a gene: 4. This CDR3 is 14 amino acids long. Germline assignment: CDR1 LGHNA and CDR2 YNFKEQ. CDR3: CASSPAGGVETQYF. In DNA form, the CDR3 reads TGTGCCAGCAGCCCAGCGGGGGGGGTCGAGACCCAGTACTTC.

This clone has a single count. The chain uses TRBV27 and TRBJ2-5; 8 bases map to TRBD2. V shed 4 bases, J shed 4 bases, and the junction held 5 bases outside the gene matches. The CDR3 has 14 residues. Germline V CDR1 and CDR2: MNHEY, SMNVEV (reference sequence). The CDR3 sequence: CASSSGLGGETQYF. The CDR3 coding sequence is TGTGCCAGCAGTTCGGGACTAGGTGGAGAGACCCAGTACTTC.